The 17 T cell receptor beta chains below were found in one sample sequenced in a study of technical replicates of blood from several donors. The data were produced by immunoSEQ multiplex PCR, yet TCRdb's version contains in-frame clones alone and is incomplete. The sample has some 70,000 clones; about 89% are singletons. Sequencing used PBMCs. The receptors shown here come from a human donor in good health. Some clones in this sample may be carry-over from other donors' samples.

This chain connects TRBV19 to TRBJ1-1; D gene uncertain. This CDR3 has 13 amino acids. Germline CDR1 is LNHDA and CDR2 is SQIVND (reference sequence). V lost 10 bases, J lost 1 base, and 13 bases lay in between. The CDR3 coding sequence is TGTGCCACTGATGACACCGAGAACACTGAAGCTTTCTTT. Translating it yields CATDDTENTEAFF.

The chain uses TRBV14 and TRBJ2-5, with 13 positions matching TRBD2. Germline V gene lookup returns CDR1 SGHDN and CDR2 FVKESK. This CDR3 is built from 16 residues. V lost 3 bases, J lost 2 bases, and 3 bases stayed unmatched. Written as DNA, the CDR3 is TGTGCCAGCAGCCAGACTAGCGGGGGGCCTCAAGAGACCCAGTACTTC. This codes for CASSQTSGGPQETQYF.

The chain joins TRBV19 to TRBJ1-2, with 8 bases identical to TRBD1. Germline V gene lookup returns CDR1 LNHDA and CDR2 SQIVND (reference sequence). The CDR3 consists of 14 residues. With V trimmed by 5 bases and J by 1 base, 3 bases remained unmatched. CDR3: CASSQQGDNYGYTF. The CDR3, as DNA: TGTGCCAGTAGTCAACAGGGGGATAACTATGGCTACACCTTC.

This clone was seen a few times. In DNA form, the CDR3 reads TGTGCCAGTGGACGAACAGGACAGGGCGACTATGGCTACACCTTC. It specifies CASGRTGQGDYGYTF. The J gene is TRBJ1-2, the V gene TRBV19, with TRBD1 matching over 8 bases. V lost 8 bases and J lost 3; bases outside the gene matches: 11. The CDR3 loop spans 15 amino acids. From germline, CDR1 is LNHDA and CDR2 SQIVND (reference sequence). Drawing the rest from reference TRBV19 and TRBJ1-2, the complete variable domain is DGGITQSPKYLFRKEGQNVTLSCEQNLNHDAMYWYRQDPGQGLRLIYYSQIVNDFQKGDIAEGYSVSREKKESFPLTVTSAQKNPTAFYLCASGRTGQGDYGYTFGSGTRLTVV.

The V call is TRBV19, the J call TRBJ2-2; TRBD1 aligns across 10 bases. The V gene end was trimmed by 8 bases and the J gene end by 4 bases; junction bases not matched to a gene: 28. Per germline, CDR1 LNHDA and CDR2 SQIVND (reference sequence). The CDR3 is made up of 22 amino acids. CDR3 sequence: CASGGLGTGQGTSYRGTGELFF. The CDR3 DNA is TGTGCCAGTGGGGGGTTGGGCACGGGACAGGGGACGAGCTATCGAGGCACCGGGGAGCTGTTTTTT.

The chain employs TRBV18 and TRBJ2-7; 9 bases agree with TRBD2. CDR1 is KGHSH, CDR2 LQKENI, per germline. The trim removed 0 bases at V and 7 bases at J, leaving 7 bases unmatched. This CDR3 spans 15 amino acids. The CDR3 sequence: CASSPPVGAGGEQYF. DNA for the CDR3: TGTGCCAGCTCACCACCGGTTGGCGCGGGAGGGGAGCAGTACTTC.

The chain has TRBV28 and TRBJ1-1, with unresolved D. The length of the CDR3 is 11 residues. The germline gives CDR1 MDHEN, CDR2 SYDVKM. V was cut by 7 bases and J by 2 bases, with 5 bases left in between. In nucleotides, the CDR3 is TGTGCCAGCACCAAAAACACTGAAGCTTTCTTT. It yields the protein CASTKNTEAFF. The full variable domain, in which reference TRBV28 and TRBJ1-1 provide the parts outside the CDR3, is DVKVTQSSRYLVKRTGEKVFLECVQDMDHENMFWYRQDPGLGLRLIYFSYDVKMKEKGDIPEGYSVSREKKERFSLILESASTNQTSMYLCASTKNTEAFFGQGTRLTVV.

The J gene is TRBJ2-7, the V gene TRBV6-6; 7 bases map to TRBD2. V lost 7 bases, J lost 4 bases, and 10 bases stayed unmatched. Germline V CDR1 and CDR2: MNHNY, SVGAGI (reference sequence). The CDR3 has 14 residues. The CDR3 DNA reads TGTGCCAGCACCCGGACCGGGAGGCAGTACGAGCAGTACTTC. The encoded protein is CASTRTGRQYEQYF.

The DNA for the CDR3 is TGTGCCAGCAGCTCCGACGGGAGCTCTGGAAACACCATATATTTT. Its protein is CASSSDGSSGNTIYF. The rearrangement uses TRBV7-2 and TRBJ1-3, with D uncertain. CDR3 length equals 15 residues. Germline V lookup: CDR1 SGHTA, CDR2 FQGNSA. Trimming shortened V by 4 bases and J by 0 bases, and 10 bases separated the two germline ends.

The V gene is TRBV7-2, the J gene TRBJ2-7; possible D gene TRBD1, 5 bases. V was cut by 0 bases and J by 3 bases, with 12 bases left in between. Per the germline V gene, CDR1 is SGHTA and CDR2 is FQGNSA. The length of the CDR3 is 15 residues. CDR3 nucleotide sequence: TGTGCCAGCAGCTTAGCCAGGGCAAGATACTACGAGCAGTACTTC. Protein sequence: CASSLARARYYEQYF.

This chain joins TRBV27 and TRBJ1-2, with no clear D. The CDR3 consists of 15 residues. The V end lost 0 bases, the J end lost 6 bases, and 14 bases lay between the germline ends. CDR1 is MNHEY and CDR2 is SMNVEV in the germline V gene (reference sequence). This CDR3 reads CASSLSARRGDGYTF. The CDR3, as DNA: TGTGCCAGCAGTTTATCGGCGAGGCGCGGTGATGGCTACACCTTC.

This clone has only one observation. This chain's CDR3 is CASSGLADYEQYF. The CDR3 DNA sequence: TGTGCCAGTAGCGGACTAGCAGACTACGAGCAGTACTTC. The chain has TRBV19 and TRBJ2-7; TRBD2 matches at 8 bases. CDR1 and CDR2 (germline): LNHDA, SQIVND (reference sequence). The V segment lost 6 bases and the J segment 3 bases; nucleotides outside the gene matches: 4. CDR3 size: 13 residues.

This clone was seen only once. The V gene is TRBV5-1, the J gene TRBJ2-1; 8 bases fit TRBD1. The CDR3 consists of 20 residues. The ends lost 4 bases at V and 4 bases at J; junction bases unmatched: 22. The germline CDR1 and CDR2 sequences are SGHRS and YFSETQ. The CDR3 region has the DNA TGCGCCAGCAGCCCCGGGCGGCGACAGGGGCCAGCCTTTGAATACAATGAGCAGTTCTTC. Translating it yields CASSPGRRQGPAFEYNEQFF.

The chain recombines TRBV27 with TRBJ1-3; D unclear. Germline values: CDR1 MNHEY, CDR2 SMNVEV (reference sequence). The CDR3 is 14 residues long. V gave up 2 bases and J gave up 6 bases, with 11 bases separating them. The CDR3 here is CASSLNGGPNTIYF. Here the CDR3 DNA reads TGTGCCAGCAGTTTAAATGGAGGGCCAAACACCATATATTTT.

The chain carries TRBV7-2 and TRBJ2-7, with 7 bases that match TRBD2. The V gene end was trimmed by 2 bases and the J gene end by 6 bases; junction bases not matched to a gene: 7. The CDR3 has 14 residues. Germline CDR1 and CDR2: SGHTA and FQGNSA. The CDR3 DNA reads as TGTGCCAGCAGCTTAACCGGGGGGATCGGCGAGCAGTACTTC. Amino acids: CASSLTGGIGEQYF.

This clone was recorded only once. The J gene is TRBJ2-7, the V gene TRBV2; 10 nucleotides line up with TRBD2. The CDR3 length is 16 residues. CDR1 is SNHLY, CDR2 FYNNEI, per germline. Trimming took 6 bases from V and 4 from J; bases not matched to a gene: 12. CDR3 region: CASSEGLAGVGYEQYF. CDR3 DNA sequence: TGTGCCAGCAGCGAGGGGCTAGCGGGAGTTGGGTACGAGCAGTACTTC.

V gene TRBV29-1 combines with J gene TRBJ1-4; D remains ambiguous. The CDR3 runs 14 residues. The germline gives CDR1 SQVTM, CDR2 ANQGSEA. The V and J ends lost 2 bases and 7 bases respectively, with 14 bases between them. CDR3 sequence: CSVERSGDSEKLFF. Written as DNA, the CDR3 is TGCAGCGTTGAAAGGTCCGGGGATTCTGAAAAACTGTTTTTT.